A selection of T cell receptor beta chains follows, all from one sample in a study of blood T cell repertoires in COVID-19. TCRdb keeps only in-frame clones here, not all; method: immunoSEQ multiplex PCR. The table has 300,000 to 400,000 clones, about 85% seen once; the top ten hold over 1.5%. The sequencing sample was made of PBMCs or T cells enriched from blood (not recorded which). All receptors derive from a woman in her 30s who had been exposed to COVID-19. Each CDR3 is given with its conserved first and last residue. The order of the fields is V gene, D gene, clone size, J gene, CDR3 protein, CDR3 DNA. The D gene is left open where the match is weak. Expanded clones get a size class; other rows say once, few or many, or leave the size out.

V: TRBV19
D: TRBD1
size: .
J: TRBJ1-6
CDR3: CASQIGQGNSPLHF
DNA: TGTGCCAGTCAAATCGGACAGGGGAATTCACCCCTCCACTTT

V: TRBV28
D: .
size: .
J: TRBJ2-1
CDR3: CASSLYTHNEQFF
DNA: TGTGCCAGCAGTTTATACACCCACAATGAGCAGTTCTTC

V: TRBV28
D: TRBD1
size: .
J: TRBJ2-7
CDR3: CASSLQGARYYEQYF
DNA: TGTGCCAGCAGCTTACAGGGGGCTCGGTATTACGAGCAGTACTTC

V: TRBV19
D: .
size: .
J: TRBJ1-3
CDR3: CASPGAAGNTIYF
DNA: TGTGCCAGTCCGGGTGCGGCTGGAAACACCATATATTTT

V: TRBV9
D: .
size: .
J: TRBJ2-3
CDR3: CASSVEGAVSTDTQYF
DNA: TGTGCCAGCAGCGTGGAGGGGGCCGTCAGCACAGATACGCAGTATTTT

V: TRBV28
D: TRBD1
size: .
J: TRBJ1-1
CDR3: CASSPRQGGYTEAFF
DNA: TGTGCCAGCAGTCCACGACAGGGCGGCTACACTGAAGCTTTCTTT

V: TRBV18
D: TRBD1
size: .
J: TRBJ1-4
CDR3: CASSRGQGTNEKLFF
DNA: TGTGCCAGCTCGCGCGGACAGGGCACTAATGAAAAACTGTTTTTT

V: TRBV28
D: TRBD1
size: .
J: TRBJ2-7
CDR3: CASTQGAVSEQYF
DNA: TGTGCCAGCACACAGGGGGCTGTTAGCGAGCAGTACTTC

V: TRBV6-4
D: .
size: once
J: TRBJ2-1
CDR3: CASSDSGGRNYNEQFF
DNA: TGTGCCAGCAGTGACTCGGGGGGGCGGAACTACAATGAGCAGTTCTTC

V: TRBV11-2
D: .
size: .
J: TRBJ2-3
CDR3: CASSLAATTDTQYF
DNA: TGTGCCAGCAGCTTAGCAGCGACCACAGATACGCAGTATTTT

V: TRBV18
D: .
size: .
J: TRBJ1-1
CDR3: CASSGQRNTEAFF
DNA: TGTGCCAGTTCGGGACAAAGGAACACTGAAGCTTTCTTT

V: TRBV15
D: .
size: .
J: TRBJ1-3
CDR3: CATSIDSSSGNTIYF
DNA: TGTGCCACCAGCATTGACTCCTCCTCTGGAAACACCATATATTTT

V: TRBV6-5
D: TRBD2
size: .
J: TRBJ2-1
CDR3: CASSYSLAGARDEQFF
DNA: TGTGCCAGCAGTTACAGCCTAGCGGGGGCGCGGGATGAGCAGTTCTTC

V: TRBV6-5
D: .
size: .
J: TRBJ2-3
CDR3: CASSYSNSVTDTQYF
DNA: TGTGCCAGCAGTTATAGTAATTCGGTGACAGATACGCAGTATTTT

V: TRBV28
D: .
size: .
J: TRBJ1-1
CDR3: CASSSPTANTEAFF
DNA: TGTGCCAGCAGTTCCCCTACAGCGAACACTGAAGCTTTCTTT

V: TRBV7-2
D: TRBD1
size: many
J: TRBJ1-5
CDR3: CASSSGGSNQPQHF
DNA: TGTGCCAGCAGCTCAGGGGGGTCCAATCAGCCCCAGCATTTT

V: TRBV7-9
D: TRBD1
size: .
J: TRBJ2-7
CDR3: CASSLEGTGIHEQYF
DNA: TGTGCCAGCAGCTTAGAGGGGACAGGGATCCACGAGCAGTACTTC

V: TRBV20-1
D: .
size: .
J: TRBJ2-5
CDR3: CSAGEQETQYF
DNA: TGCAGTGCAGGAGAACAAGAGACCCAGTACTTC

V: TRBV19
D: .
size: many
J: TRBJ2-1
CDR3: CASSITDLLYNEQFF
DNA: TGTGCCAGTAGTATTACAGATTTGCTATACAATGAGCAGTTCTTC

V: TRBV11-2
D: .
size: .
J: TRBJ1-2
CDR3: CASSLSTQTDNYGYTF
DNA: TGTGCCAGCAGCTTATCGACTCAGACTGATAACTATGGCTACACCTTC

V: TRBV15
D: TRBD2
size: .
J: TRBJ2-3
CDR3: CATSSPESPPSGRAGSTDTQYF
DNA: TGTGCCACCAGCAGCCCCGAATCCCCTCCTAGCGGGAGGGCCGGGAGCACAGATACGCAGTATTTT

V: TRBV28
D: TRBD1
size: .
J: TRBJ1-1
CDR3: CASRTGEPEAFF
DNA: TGTGCCAGCAGGACAGGGGAACCTGAAGCTTTCTTT

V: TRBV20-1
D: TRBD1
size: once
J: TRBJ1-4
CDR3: CSASGTGGEGSNEKLFF
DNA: TGCAGTGCTAGTGGGACAGGGGGCGAGGGATCTAATGAAAAACTGTTTTTT

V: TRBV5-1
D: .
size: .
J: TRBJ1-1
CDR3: CASSFRTANTEAFF
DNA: TGCGCCAGCAGCTTCCGGACAGCGAACACTGAAGCTTTCTTT

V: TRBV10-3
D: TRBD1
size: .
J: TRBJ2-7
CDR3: CAARDSPYEQYF
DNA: TGTGCCGCCAGGGACAGCCCCTACGAGCAGTACTTC

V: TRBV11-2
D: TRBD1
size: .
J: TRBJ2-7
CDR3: CASSSRQGTDEQYF
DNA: TGTGCCAGCAGTTCCCGACAGGGTACCGACGAGCAGTACTTC

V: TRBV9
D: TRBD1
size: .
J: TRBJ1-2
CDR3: CASSPRQGEPYGYTF
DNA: TGTGCCAGCAGCCCGAGACAGGGCGAACCCTATGGCTACACCTTC

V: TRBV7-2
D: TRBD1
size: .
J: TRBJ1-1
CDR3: CASSPEDRGHTEAFF
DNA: TGTGCCAGCAGCCCGGAGGACAGGGGTCACACTGAAGCTTTCTTT